Listed here are 25 T cell receptor beta chains from one sample, sequenced in a study of Ad26.COV2.S vaccination and SARS-CoV-2 variants. TCRdb's table, derived via immunoSEQ multiplex PCR, lists solely in-frame clones and lacks some. Of about 180,000 clones listed, 87% are singletons. This specimen was peripheral blood, taken after recovery from COVID-19. These receptors were collected from a human donor who had recovered from COVID-19.

This clone was detected once. This chain uses TRBV3-1 (or the pseudogene TRBV3-2) with TRBJ2-6; D uncertain. Looked up from germline, CDR1 is LGHDT and CDR2 is YNNKEL (reference sequence). The V end lost 5 bases, the J end lost 1 base, and 15 bases lay between the germline ends. CDR3 length: 17 residues. As DNA, the CDR3 is TGTGCCAGCAGCAACTTCTACCTAAGATCTGGGGCCAACGTCCTGACTTTC. Translated: CASSNFYLRSGANVLTF.

V usage is TRBV7-9 and J usage is TRBJ2-1; TRBD2 matches 8 bases. Germline V CDR1 and CDR2: SEHNR, FQNEAQ (reference sequence). V lost 1 base and J lost 10; bases outside the gene matches: 6. The CDR3 has 14 amino acids. The CDR3 loop is CASSLGGLVEEQFF. The CDR3 nucleotides are TGTGCCAGCAGCTTAGGGGGACTAGTCGAGGAGCAGTTCTTC.

This clone was found a few times. The chain employs TRBV28 and TRBJ2-7; tentatively, D is TRBD1 (6 bases). Looked up from germline, CDR1 is MDHEN and CDR2 is SYDVKM. Trimming removed 3 bases from V and 3 bases from J, with 6 bases in between. This CDR3 is built from 12 residues. The CDR3 DNA sequence: TGTGCCAGCAGTTTGACAGGCTACGAGCAGTACTTC. Protein sequence: CASSLTGYEQYF. The complete variable domain, with remaining parts taken from reference TRBV28 and TRBJ2-7, reads DVKVTQSSRYLVKRTGEKVFLECVQDMDHENMFWYRQDPGLGLRLIYFSYDVKMKEKGDIPEGYSVSREKKERFSLILESASTNQTSMYLCASSLTGYEQYFGPGTRLTVT.

The count of this clone is one. The rearrangement joins TRBV28 to TRBJ1-2, with no clear D. Between the trimmed V and J ends, which lost 1 base and 2 bases, there was a span of 8 bases. CDR1 MDHEN and CDR2 SYDVKM come from the germline V gene. This CDR3 contains 14 residues. The CDR3 DNA reads as TGTGCCAGCAGTTTATTTCAGCGGAACTATGGCTACACCTTC. Translation gives CASSLFQRNYGYTF.

Only one count was recorded for this clone. The V call is TRBV5-1, the J call TRBJ1-2; TRBD1 matches at 8 bases. CDR3 length equals 15 residues. The germline CDR1 and CDR2 sequences are SGHRS and YFSETQ. The ends lost 4 bases at V and 2 bases at J; junction bases unmatched: 7. CDR3 coding DNA: TGCGCCAGCAGCGGACAGGGTTTGGGCAACTATGGCTACACCTTC. Residues: CASSGQGLGNYGYTF.

CDR3 loop: CASSVKTGETQYF. DNA of the CDR3: TGTGCCAGCAGCGTCAAGACGGGCGAGACCCAGTACTTC. The chain is built from TRBV9 and TRBJ2-5; D unresolved. This CDR3 comprises 13 residues. Trimming pared 2 bases from V and 5 bases from J, leaving 10 bases between. CDR1 is SGDLS, CDR2 YYNGEE, per germline.

This chain connects TRBV6-5 to TRBJ2-7; weak D call: TRBD2 (5 bases). Trimming left V 2 bases short and J 3 bases short, with 8 bases between. The length of the CDR3 is 13 residues. Germline V CDR1 and CDR2: MNHEY, SVGAGI. DNA for the CDR3: TGTGCCAGCAGTTACAACGAGGGCTACGAGCAGTACTTC. Protein sequence: CASSYNEGYEQYF.

The chain links TRBV28 to TRBJ2-3; D is unclear. Germline CDR1 MDHEN, CDR2 SYDVKM. V was pared by 3 bases and J by 2 bases, with 6 bases between. The CDR3 is 13 amino acids. The CDR3 protein is CASSFPSTDTQYF. CDR3 nucleotide sequence: TGTGCCAGCAGTTTCCCCTCCACAGATACGCAGTATTTT.

The gene calls are TRBV6-1 and TRBJ1-1, with TRBD1 matching 9 bases. V lost 2 bases, J lost 3 bases, and 10 bases stayed unmatched. Per germline, CDR1 MNHNS and CDR2 SASEGT. The CDR3 totals 17 residues. The CDR3 region has the DNA TGTGCCAGCAGTGAACTGCCGACAGGGGGATATTACACTGAAGCTTTCTTT. Translating gives CASSELPTGGYYTEAFF.

This clone was counted once. This CDR3 is CASSPNPGSLGNTEAFF. CDR3 sequence (DNA): TGTGCCAGCTCACCAAATCCAGGGAGTCTGGGGAACACTGAAGCTTTCTTT. The chain carries TRBV18 and TRBJ1-1, with a weak D call TRBD1 (5 bases). V lost 2 bases to trimming and J lost 1 base, with 17 bases between them. The CDR3 runs 17 residues. The germline V gene encodes CDR1 KGHSH and CDR2 LQKENI.

This chain uses TRBV30 with TRBJ1-2, with D hard to call. Germline V lookup: CDR1 GTSNPN, CDR2 SVGIG (reference sequence). This CDR3 is built from 13 residues. With 3 bases removed from V and 3 bases from J, the gap between germline ends came to 11 bases. The CDR3 DNA is TGTGCCTGGAGGCATGGTCTCTACTATGGCTACACCTTC. Amino acid sequence: CAWRHGLYYGYTF. Supplemented by reference TRBV30 and TRBJ1-2, the full variable domain reads SQTIHQWPATLVQPVGSPLSLECTVEGTSNPNLYWYRQAAGRGLQLLFYSVGIGQISSEVPQNLSASRPQDRQFILSSKKLLLSDSGFYLCAWRHGLYYGYTFGSGTRLTVV.

The V gene is TRBV27, the J gene TRBJ2-7; 12 bases map to TRBD2. Germline V gives CDR1 MNHEY, CDR2 SMNVEV (reference sequence). This CDR3 is built from 15 residues. Trimming removed 6 bases from V and 4 bases from J; junction bases left unmatched: 7. In DNA form, the CDR3 reads TGTGCCAGCAGACCCCTAGCGGGAGGGAGTTACGAGCAGTACTTC. As protein: CASRPLAGGSYEQYF.

The chain combines TRBV9 with TRBJ1-1; D not certain. Germline assignment: CDR1 SGDLS and CDR2 YYNGEE. V shed 2 bases and J shed 2 bases, with 10 bases lying between them. The CDR3 extends over 14 amino acids. CDR3 loop: CASSVGPLNTEAFF. CDR3 bases: TGTGCCAGCAGCGTTGGACCTCTTAACACTGAAGCTTTCTTT.

The chain has TRBV15 and TRBJ1-2; D call uncertain. Trimming took 1 base from V and 5 from J, leaving 5 bases between them. CDR3 length: 12 residues. CDR1 and CDR2 (germline): LNHNV, YYDKDF (reference sequence). The chain's CDR3 is CATSRGTYGYTF. In DNA, the CDR3 is TGTGCCACCAGCAGAGGGACTTATGGCTACACCTTC. Supplemented by reference TRBV15 and TRBJ1-2, the full variable domain reads DAMVIQNPRYQVTQFGKPVTLSCSQTLNHNVMYWYQQKSSQAPKLLFHYYDKDFNNEADTPDNFQSRRPNTSFCFLDIRSPGLGDTAMYLCATSRGTYGYTFGSGTRLTVV.

The gene calls are TRBV18 and TRBJ2-7, with a possible D match to TRBD2 (6 bases). The germline CDR1 and CDR2 sequences are KGHSH and LQKENI. Trimming stripped 3 bases from V and 9 bases from J, with 12 bases between. The CDR3 is 12 amino acids. CDR3 region: CASSPTGDWQYF. CDR3 in DNA: TGTGCCAGCTCACCCACCGGGGACTGGCAGTACTTC.

The V and J genes are TRBV12-5 and TRBJ2-1; TRBD2 matches 10 bases. The ends lost 6 bases at V and 7 bases at J; junction bases unmatched: 3. The CDR3 has 13 amino acids. Germline assignment: CDR1 LGHNT and CDR2 FRNRAP. CDR3 loop: CASGASGGNEQFF. CDR3 in DNA: TGTGCTAGTGGGGCTAGCGGGGGAAATGAGCAGTTCTTC. Using reference TRBV12-5 and TRBJ2-1 for the parts outside the CDR3, the full variable domain is DARVTQTPRHKVTEMGQEVTMRCQPILGHNTVFWYRQTMMQGLELLAYFRNRAPLDDSGMPKDRFSAEMPDATLATLKIQPSEPRDSAVYFCASGASGGNEQFFGPGTRLTVL.

The chain links TRBV19 to TRBJ2-1; 9 nucleotides agree with TRBD2. CDR1 is LNHDA and CDR2 is SQIVND in the germline V gene (reference sequence). This CDR3 has 16 amino acids. Germline trimming cut 3 bases from V and 4 bases from J; bases unmatched to any gene: 7. The CDR3 reads CASSILFSGGYNEQFF. In nucleotides, the CDR3 is TGTGCCAGTAGTATCCTCTTTAGCGGGGGTTACAATGAGCAGTTCTTC.

The chain joins TRBV7-2 to TRBJ2-5; 12 bases match TRBD2. Germline CDR1 and CDR2: SGHTA and FQGNSA. Trimming removed 3 bases from V and 4 bases from J; junction bases left unmatched: 6. The CDR3 has 16 amino acids. The DNA of the CDR3 is TGTGCCAGCAGCTTTTCTAGCGGGAGGGCAGGAGAGACCCAGTACTTC. It yields the protein CASSFSSGRAGETQYF.

The CDR3 spells CASSYPRQGAGTEAFF. Here the CDR3 DNA reads TGTGCCAGCAGTTACCCTAGACAGGGGGCGGGCACTGAAGCTTTCTTT. This sequence joins TRBV6-5 and TRBJ1-1; 10 bases match TRBD1. With 2 bases clipped from V and 4 bases from J, the junction kept 7 bases outside the gene matches. The CDR3 is made up of 16 amino acids. Looked up from germline, CDR1 is MNHEY and CDR2 is SVGAGI.

The rearrangement joins TRBV4-2 to TRBJ2-3; 10 bases fit TRBD1. J was trimmed by 5 bases and V by 4 bases; bases with no gene match: 12. The germline gives CDR1 LGHNA, CDR2 YNFKEQ. There are 17 residues in the CDR3. CDR3 residues: CASSLEPGTGAGDTQYF. CDR3 sequence (DNA): TGTGCCAGCAGCCTGGAACCAGGGACAGGGGCGGGAGATACGCAGTATTTT.

The V call is TRBV9, the J call TRBJ2-5; 12 bases align to TRBD1. The germline V gene encodes CDR1 SGDLS and CDR2 YYNGEE. Unmatched junction bases numbered 8, after V lost 4 bases and J lost 4 bases. The CDR3 runs to 16 residues. CDR3 residues: CASSPLGQGARETQYF. CDR3 nucleotide sequence: TGTGCCAGCAGCCCCCTGGGACAGGGGGCAAGAGAGACCCAGTACTTC. The whole variable domain, remainder taken from reference TRBV9 and TRBJ2-5, is DSGVTQTPKHLITATGQRVTLRCSPRSGDLSVYWYQQSLDQGLQFLIQYYNGEERAKGNILERFSAQQFPDLHSELNLSSLELGDSALYFCASSPLGQGARETQYFGPGTRLLVL.

V and J are TRBV15 and TRBJ1-1; tentative D call: TRBD1 (5 bases). The V gene lost 8 bases and the J gene lost 1 base, with 14 bases spanning the gap. Germline V gene data show CDR1 as LNHNV and CDR2 as YYDKDF (reference sequence). The CDR3 is 14 residues long. CDR3 sequence: CATRTRQTNTEAFF. The CDR3, as DNA: TGTGCCACCCGTACAAGACAGACGAACACTGAAGCTTTCTTT.

This chain connects TRBV2 to TRBJ1-2; TRBD1 is a possible D gene (6 bases). The CDR3 has 15 amino acids. Trimming cost V 6 bases and J 5 bases, with 19 bases left between them. Germline-derived CDR1 and CDR2 are SNHLY and FYNNEI. The chain's CDR3 is CASRATAQGWYGYTF. The CDR3 DNA is TGTGCCAGCAGGGCTACTGCACAGGGATGGTATGGCTACACCTTC.

This chain links TRBV7-3 with TRBJ2-1; 7 bases agree with TRBD1. V gave up 5 bases and J gave up 0 bases; unmatched junction bases: 7. The CDR3 has 16 amino acids. Looked up from germline, CDR1 is SGHTA and CDR2 is FQGTGA. The CDR3 spells CASSAQGLSSYNEQFF. The CDR3 coding sequence is TGTGCCAGCAGCGCACAGGGGCTCAGCTCCTACAATGAGCAGTTCTTC.

This clone was counted only a few times. The CDR3 loop reads CASSLEGRFYGYTF. CDR3 nucleotide sequence: TGTGCCAGCAGCTTGGAAGGCAGGTTCTATGGCTACACCTTC. The rearrangement uses TRBV5-6 and TRBJ1-2; D is ambiguous. Trimming removed 0 bases at V and 4 bases at J, with 10 bases between. This CDR3 region has 14 residues. Per germline, CDR1 SGHDT and CDR2 YYEEEE.